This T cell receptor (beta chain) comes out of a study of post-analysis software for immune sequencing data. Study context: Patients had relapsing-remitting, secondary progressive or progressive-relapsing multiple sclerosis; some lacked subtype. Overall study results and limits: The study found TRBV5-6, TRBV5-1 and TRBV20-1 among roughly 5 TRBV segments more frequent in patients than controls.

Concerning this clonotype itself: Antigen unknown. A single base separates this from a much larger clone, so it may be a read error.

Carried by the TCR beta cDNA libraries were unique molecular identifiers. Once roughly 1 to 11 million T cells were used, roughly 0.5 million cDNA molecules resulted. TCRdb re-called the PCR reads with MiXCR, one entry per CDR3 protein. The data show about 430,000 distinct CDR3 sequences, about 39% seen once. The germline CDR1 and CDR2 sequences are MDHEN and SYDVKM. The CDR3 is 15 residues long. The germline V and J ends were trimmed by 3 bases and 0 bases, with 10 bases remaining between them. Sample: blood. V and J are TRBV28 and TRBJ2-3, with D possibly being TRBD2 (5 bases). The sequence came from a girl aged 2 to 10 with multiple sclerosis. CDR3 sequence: CASSLGVSSTDTQYF. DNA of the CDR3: TGTGCCAGCAGTTTGGGAGTCTCTAGCACAGATACGCAGTATTTT.